The rows below give T cell receptor beta chains drawn from one sample of a study of metastatic and nonmetastatic thyroid tumors. TCRdb reprocessed the PCR reads via MiXCR. The table records roughly 30,000 clones, approximately 17% of them present only once. Specimen: blood. Receptors originate from a female donor with papillary thyroid cancer or a benign thyroid nodule (not recorded which). Some clones in this sample may be carry-over from other donors' samples. Each CDR3 is given with its conserved first and last residue. Each record gives: D gene, J gene, clone size, V gene, CDR3 DNA, CDR3 protein. A D gene is named only where the DNA matches it firmly. Clone size is shown for a subset of rows, as once, few, many or a class of expanded clone.

NA	TRBJ2-2	many	TRBV5-4	TGTGCCAGCAGCAGGGCGACGAACACCGGGGAGCTGTTTTTT	CASSRATNTGELFF
NA	TRBJ1-1	NA	TRBV28	TGTGCCAGCAACATGGTACCGGTGGTCACTGAAGCTTTCTTT	CASNMVPVVTEAFF
NA	TRBJ1-3	many	TRBV5-1	TGCGCCAGCCGCTCAGTTGACACCATATATTTT	CASRSVDTIYF
NA	TRBJ1-1	many	TRBV9	TGTGCCAGCAGCGTAGACCCAGCGAACACTGAAGCTTTCTTT	CASSVDPANTEAFF
NA	TRBJ2-5	many	TRBV5-5	TGTGCCAGCAGCTTGGCCCAGGGGCAAGAGACCCAGTACTTC	CASSLAQGQETQYF
NA	TRBJ1-1	few	TRBV28	TGTGCCAGCAGTTCCGGTGGGTCCACTGAATCTTTCTTT	CASSSGGSTESFF
NA	TRBJ1-3	many	TRBV7-6	TGTGCCAGCAGCCCAGGACAGTTCACCTCCTTCTCTGGAAACACCATATATTTT	CASSPGQFTSFSGNTIYF
NA	TRBJ2-1	many	TRBV6-1	TGTGCCAGCACTAGCACTAGGAACTCCTACAATGAGCAGTTCTTC	CASTSTRNSYNEQFF
NA	TRBJ2-5	many	TRBV20-1	TGCAGTGCTAACAGGGCAGGAGTCCAAGAGACCCAGTACTTC	CSANRAGVQETQYF
TRBD1	TRBJ1-5	many	TRBV18	TGTGCCAGCTCACTTAACAGGGGGAATCAGCCCCAGCATTTT	CASSLNRGNQPQHF
NA	TRBJ1-1	many	TRBV20-1	TGCAGTGCTAGTGGGCAGCCGAACACTGAAGCTTTCTTT	CSASGQPNTEAFF
TRBD1	TRBJ1-5	many	TRBV9	TGTGCCAGCAGCGTAGGGTGGACAGGGAATCAGCCCCAGCATTTT	CASSVGWTGNQPQHF
NA	TRBJ1-4	NA	TRBV6-1	TGTGCCAGCAGCTTGGACAGATCTCGTCCAAAACTGTTTTTT	CASSLDRSRPKLFF
NA	TRBJ1-5	NA	TRBV5-4	TGTGCCAGCAGCGCGAATCCGCGACTTGGGAATCAGCCCCAGCACTTT	CASSANPRLGNQPQHF
NA	TRBJ2-6	many	TRBV19	TGTGCCAGTAGTATAGGACAGAGCTCTGGGGCCAACGTCCTGACTTTC	CASSIGQSSGANVLTF
NA	TRBJ1-1	many	TRBV5-6	TGTGTCAGCAGCCAGGGCCAATGGACTGAAGCTTTCTTT	CVSSQGQWTEAFF
NA	TRBJ2-2	many	TRBV19	TGTGCCAGTAGTATACTCCATACCGGGGAGCTGTTTTTT	CASSILHTGELFF
NA	TRBJ2-2	many	TRBV28	TGTGCCAGCAGTGGGGGGTCGAACACCGGGGAGCTGTTTTTT	CASSGGSNTGELFF
TRBD2	TRBJ2-7	medium-sized	TRBV2	TGTGCCAGTGGACTAGCGGGAGCGGGGGAGCAGTACTTC	CASGLAGAGEQYF
NA	TRBJ2-2	many	TRBV19	TGTGCCAGTAGTATAGTCGATAGGGGCACCGGGGAGCTGTTTTTT	CASSIVDRGTGELFF
NA	TRBJ2-3	few	TRBV10-1	TGCGCCAGCATTGAGTCGGGATTAAGCACAGATACGCAGTATTTT	CASIESGLSTDTQYF
TRBD2	TRBJ2-1	many	TRBV14	TGTGCCAGCACCTCACTAGGGACTAGCGTGAATGAGCAGTTCTTC	CASTSLGTSVNEQFF
NA	TRBJ2-4	many	TRBV2	TGTGCCAGCAGCGGACAGTCCCAAAGGAACATTCAGTACTTC	CASSGQSQRNIQYF
NA	TRBJ2-7	many	TRBV4-1	TGCGCCAGCAGCCAAGATCAAGGGGGACACTTCTACGAGCAGTACTTC	CASSQDQGGHFYEQYF
NA	TRBJ2-7	NA	TRBV7-6	TGTGCCAGCAGCTTAGACCAGGGGAGCTCCTACGAGCAGTACTTC	CASSLDQGSSYEQYF
NA	TRBJ1-1	many	TRBV2	TGTGCCAGCTCGATCCTGGAGATAACTGAAGCTTTCTTT	CASSILEITEAFF
NA	TRBJ1-1	few	TRBV5-4	TGTGCTATCAGCTTGCCCCCATCCGAGGTCGCTTTCTTT	CAISLPPSEVAFF
TRBD2	TRBJ2-5	NA	TRBV27	TGTGCCAGCAGTTTGGGGACTAGGCCCCAAGAGACCCAGTACTTC	CASSLGTRPQETQYF
NA	TRBJ1-2	NA	TRBV6-1	TGTGCCAGCAGAAGTAGGGGGGGTTCCTATGGCTACACCTTC	CASRSRGGSYGYTF
TRBD1	TRBJ1-5	medium-sized	TRBV20-1	TGCAGTGCTCCCGATCAGGGGGGGGGCAATCAGCCCCAGCATTTT	CSAPDQGGGNQPQHF
TRBD1	TRBJ1-4	many	TRBV6-1	TGTGCCAGCAGTGAAGGGGACAGGGGTCACTTTGGTCTTTTT	CASSEGDRGHFGLF
NA	TRBJ2-1	few	TRBV12-5	TGTGCTAGTGGTTTGGGGCAGACATACAATTATCAGTTCTTC	CASGLGQTYNYQFF
NA	TRBJ1-1	few	TRBV6-4	TGTGCCAGCAGTGACCAGCGGAACACTGAAGCTTCCTTT	CASSDQRNTEASF
NA	TRBJ1-4	many	TRBV2	TGTGCCAGCAGTGTTGGGCAGGCGGGAGGTGAAAAACTGTTTTTT	CASSVGQAGGEKLFF
NA	TRBJ2-7	NA	TRBV3-1	TGTGCCAGCAGCCAGTCCAGTGAGCAGTACTTC	CASSQSSEQYF
TRBD1	TRBJ1-5	NA	TRBV5-6	TGTGCCAGCAGCAATGGACAGGGCAATCAGCCCCAGCATTTT	CASSNGQGNQPQHF
TRBD2	TRBJ2-1	NA	TRBV20-1	TGCAGTGCTAAACCCGGGACTAGCGGGAGGTACAATGAGCAGTTCTTC	CSAKPGTSGRYNEQFF
NA	TRBJ2-1	medium-sized	TRBV6-1	TGTGCCAGCAGCGGACCCTACAATGAGCAGTTCTTC	CASSGPYNEQFF
NA	TRBJ2-1	few	TRBV10-2	TGCGCCAGCAGTGCTTGGCTATCTGCCTACAATGAGCAGTTCTTC	CASSAWLSAYNEQFF
TRBD1	TRBJ2-7	many	TRBV10-3	TGTGCCATCAGTGAGTCGGGACAGGCTTTCTACGAGCAGTACTTC	CAISESGQAFYEQYF
NA	TRBJ1-3	many	TRBV10-3	TGTGCCATCAGCCTACCCACTGGAAACACCATATATTTT	CAISLPTGNTIYF
TRBD2	TRBJ2-1	NA	TRBV24-1	TGTGCCACCAGTGATTCTCTAGCGGGAGGGAGATACAATGAGCAGTTCTTC	CATSDSLAGGRYNEQFF
NA	TRBJ2-7	many	TRBV10-3	TGTGCCATCACCGACCCTCAGGGGCCCGTCGAGGCGTACTTC	CAITDPQGPVEAYF
TRBD2	TRBJ2-3	few	TRBV6-1	TGTGCCAGCAGGGAACTAGCGGGAGTTTCAGATACGCAGTATTTT	CASRELAGVSDTQYF
NA	TRBJ2-5	NA	TRBV6-5	TGTGCCAGCAGTTACAATGAGACCCATTACTTC	CASSYNETHYF
NA	TRBJ2-5	many	TRBV7-9	TGTGCCAGCAGCTACACGGGGTGGGAAACTATTCGAGGGGGTATGGAGACCCAGTACTTC	CASSYTGWETIRGGMETQYF
NA	TRBJ2-6	NA	TRBV11-2	TGTGCCAGCAGTTTAGGAGGTACAGGTGGGGCCAACGTCCTGACTTTC	CASSLGGTGGANVLTF
NA	TRBJ2-1	many	TRBV3-1	TGTGCCAGCAGCCCGCAAATGGGGGAAGTCTACAATGAGCAGTTCTTC	CASSPQMGEVYNEQFF
NA	TRBJ2-6	many	TRBV30	TGTGCCTGGAGGTCTGGGGCCAACGTCCTGACTTTC	CAWRSGANVLTF
NA	TRBJ2-1	many	TRBV7-6	TGTGCCAGCAGCTTAGGAGTGGGAGCCGCGGACAATGAGCAGTTCTTC	CASSLGVGAADNEQFF
NA	TRBJ2-7	NA	TRBV20-1	TGCAGTGCTAGAACGGGGGACGAGCAGTACTTC	CSARTGDEQYF
NA	TRBJ2-6	many	TRBV9	TGTGCCAGCAGCGTAGACGGATTGTCTGGGGCCAACGTCCTGACTTTC	CASSVDGLSGANVLTF
TRBD1	TRBJ1-5	NA	TRBV4-2	TGTGCCAGCAGCCAAGCCCCGACAGGGGGCTTCAGCAATCAGCCCCAGCATTTT	CASSQAPTGGFSNQPQHF
NA	TRBJ1-2	many	TRBV10-1	TGCGCCAGCACCCCGGGAAGACCATCGTCTATTGGCTACACCTTC	CASTPGRPSSIGYTF
TRBD2	TRBJ2-4	many	TRBV4-1	TGCGCCAGCAGCCAAGAAGGGACTAGGGATAACATTCAGTACTTC	CASSQEGTRDNIQYF
NA	TRBJ2-5	NA	TRBV6-1	TGTGCCAGCAGCCGGTGGCGGGGATCCCAAGAGACCCAGTACTTC	CASSRWRGSQETQYF
NA	TRBJ2-5	NA	TRBV6-2/TRBV6-3	TGTGCCAGCACTTACGGGGCGCCGGGTGTGACCCAGTACTTC	CASTYGAPGVTQYF
NA	TRBJ1-5	few	TRBV19	TGTGCCAGCAGTATGAAGCCTTTCACGACCCAGCATTTT	CASSMKPFTTQHF
NA	TRBJ1-1	many	TRBV6-1	TGTGCCAGCACCCACCTAGGGACGAACACTGAAGCTTTCTTT	CASTHLGTNTEAFF
TRBD1	TRBJ1-1	NA	TRBV12-3/TRBV12-4	TGTGCCAGTATTTCCACAGGGGGCCAAGCTTTCTTT	CASISTGGQAFF